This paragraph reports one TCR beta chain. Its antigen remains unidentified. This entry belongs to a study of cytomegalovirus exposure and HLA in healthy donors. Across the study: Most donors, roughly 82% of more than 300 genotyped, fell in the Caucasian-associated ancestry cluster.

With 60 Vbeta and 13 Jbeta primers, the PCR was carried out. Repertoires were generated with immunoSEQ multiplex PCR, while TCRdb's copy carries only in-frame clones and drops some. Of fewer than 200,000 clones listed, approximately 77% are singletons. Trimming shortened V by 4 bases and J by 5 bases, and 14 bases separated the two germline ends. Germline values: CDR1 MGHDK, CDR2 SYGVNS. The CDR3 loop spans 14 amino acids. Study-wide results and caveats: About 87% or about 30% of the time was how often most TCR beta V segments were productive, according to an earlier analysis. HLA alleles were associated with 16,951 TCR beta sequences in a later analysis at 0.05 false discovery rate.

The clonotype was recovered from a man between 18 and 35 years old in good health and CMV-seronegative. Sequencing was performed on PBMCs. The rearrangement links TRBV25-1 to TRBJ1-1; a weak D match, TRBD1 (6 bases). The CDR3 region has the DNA TGTGCCAGCAGTGGCCCGGGGGGGGCAACTGAAGCTTTCTTT. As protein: CASSGPGGATEAFF. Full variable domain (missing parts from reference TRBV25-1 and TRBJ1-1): EADIYQTPRYLVIGTGKKITLECSQTMGHDKMYWYQQDPGMELHLIHYSYGVNSTEKGDLSSESTVSRIRTEHFPLTLESARPSHTSQYLCASSGPGGATEAFFGQGTRLTVV.